These 30 T cell receptor beta chains share one sample of origin, sequenced in a study of human T cells and chemical hapten exposure. MiXCR, applied by TCRdb to the RACE reads, yields one record per CDR3 protein. The repertoire holds approximately 400,000 distinct CDR3 sequences, with about 4.8% as singletons. Time point indicated: patch test 1, 2 weeks after DPC sensitization. The treatment is: therapeutic diphenylcyclopropenone sensitization with weekly scalp DPC. The sequences come from whole blood, collected in connection with sensitization to the hapten diphenylcyclopropenone (DPC). The receptors shown here come from a woman between 50 and 59 years old with alopecia areata. Some clones in this sample may be carry-over from other donors' samples.

The chain recombines TRBV29-1 with TRBJ1-2; D might be TRBD1 (5 bases). CDR3 length equals 15 residues. CDR1 and CDR2 (germline): SQVTM, ANQGSEA. Trimming removed 6 bases from V and 0 bases from J, with 17 bases in between. The CDR3 bases are TGCAGCGTCCCCGATCAGGGCCCAGCTAACTATGGCTACACCTTC. It yields the protein CSVPDQGPANYGYTF.

The table lists this clonotype with a few counts. The V and J genes are TRBV12-3 or TRBV12-4 and TRBJ2-7; D possibly uses TRBD1 or TRBD2 (5 bases each). V was cut by 4 bases and J by 0 bases, with 16 bases left in between. This CDR3 is 16 amino acids long. In DNA form, the CDR3 reads TGTGCCAGCAGTTCCTTCCGGGACCACGACTCCTACGAGCAGTACTTC. The encoded protein is CASSSFRDHDSYEQYF.

This clonotype appeared a few times. The CDR3 nucleotides read TGCGCCAGCAGCTTTGCAGGCCCGATAGATACGCAGTATTTT. This gives the protein CASSFAGPIDTQYF. The V call is TRBV5-1, the J call TRBJ2-3; D is ambiguous. There are 14 residues in the CDR3. Germline CDR1 SGHRS, CDR2 YFSETQ. V lost 2 bases and J lost 5, with 12 bases in between.

In its sample, this clonotype was seen many times. The rearrangement joins TRBV12-3 or TRBV12-4 to TRBJ1-5; perhaps TRBD1 as D (6 bases). The CDR3 covers 15 residues. Trimming removed 3 bases from V and 7 bases from J, with 16 bases in between. The CDR3 is CASSLGAGRRQPQHF. For the CDR3, the DNA is TGTGCCAGCAGTTTGGGGGCAGGCCGTCGGCAGCCCCAGCATTTT.

This clonotype showed up many times. The genes are TRBV27 and TRBJ2-7; perhaps D is TRBD1 or TRBD2 (5 bases each). Trimming removed 6 bases at V and 6 bases at J, with 15 bases between. The CDR3 is made up of 13 amino acids. Germline values: CDR1 MNHEY, CDR2 SMNVEV (reference sequence). CDR3 nucleotides: TGTGCCAGCAGGGGTACAGGCGGAGGCGAGCAGTACTTC. Protein: CASRGTGGGEQYF.

This clonotype was seen many times. This chain connects TRBV11-2 to TRBJ2-1, with 7 positions matching TRBD2. V trimming: 7 bases; J trimming: 3 bases; junction bases outside the gene matches: 6. This CDR3 spans 14 amino acids. Per germline, CDR1 SGHAT and CDR2 FQNNGV. CDR3 DNA: TGTGCCAGCAACGGGGGGAGGGACTACAATGAGCAGTTCTTC. Translating it yields CASNGGRDYNEQFF.

Ten or more counts support this clonotype. The gene calls are TRBV9 and TRBJ2-3; D might be TRBD2 (6 bases). The V gene's germline CDR1 is SGDLS and CDR2 YYNGEE. CDR3 size: 16 residues. The V end lost 3 bases, the J end lost 4 bases, and 18 bases lay between the germline ends. CDR3 residues: CASSAKGGAPPDTQYF. The CDR3 nucleotides are TGTGCCAGCAGCGCAAAGGGCGGGGCTCCCCCAGATACGCAGTATTTT.

This clonotype appeared a few times. The chain combines TRBV5-6 with TRBJ2-7; 8 nucleotides line up with TRBD1. Germline trimming cut 4 bases from V and 2 bases from J; bases unmatched to any gene: 8. The CDR3 totals 15 residues. Germline CDR1 SGHDT, CDR2 YYEEEE. CDR3 amino acids: CASSLDREGPYEQYF. In nucleotides, the CDR3 is TGTGCCAGCAGCCTGGACAGGGAAGGACCCTACGAGCAGTACTTC.

This clonotype showed up just a few times. The chain employs TRBV12-3 or TRBV12-4 and TRBJ2-3; TRBD1 might be the D (5 bases). The CDR3 length is 14 residues. V lost 8 bases to trimming and J lost 4 bases, with 16 bases between them. The CDR3 DNA follows: TGTGCCAGCCATGATAGGGGCCCCCCAGATACGCAGTATTTT. Amino acid sequence: CASHDRGPPDTQYF.

This clonotype has a handful of counts. This chain links TRBV7-2 with TRBJ2-1, with TRBD1 matching 8 bases. CDR1 is SGHTA and CDR2 is FQGNSA in the germline V gene. There are 14 residues in the CDR3. Unmatched junction bases numbered 9, after V lost 5 bases and J lost 9 bases. CDR3 residues: CASSPGTGISEQFF. The CDR3 region has the DNA TGTGCCAGCAGCCCCGGGACAGGAATCAGTGAGCAGTTCTTC.

The V gene is TRBV28, the J gene TRBJ2-1; D call uncertain. The CDR3 is 12 amino acids. V was shortened by 1 base and J by 7 bases, with 5 bases between the two germline ends. From germline, CDR1 is MDHEN and CDR2 SYDVKM. The CDR3 reads CASSLSWNEQFF. CDR3 DNA sequence: TGTGCCAGCAGTTTATCTTGGAATGAGCAGTTCTTC.

This clonotype was picked up many times. The J gene is TRBJ1-5, the V gene TRBV19; D perhaps matches TRBD1 (5 bases). The CDR3 length is 14 residues. The V and J ends lost 0 bases and 7 bases respectively, with 10 bases between them. Germline V gene lookup returns CDR1 LNHDA and CDR2 SQIVND (reference sequence). CDR3: CASSIDQRGQPQHF. CDR3 coding DNA: TGTGCCAGTAGTATAGATCAAAGGGGCCAGCCCCAGCATTTT.

This clonotype was detected many times. V usage is TRBV28 and J usage is TRBJ2-3; 8 bases are shared with TRBD2. Trimming cost V 5 bases and J 8 bases; bases outside gene matches: 3. In germline, CDR1 is MDHEN, CDR2 SYDVKM. The CDR3 runs to 12 residues. Written as DNA, the CDR3 is TGTGCCAGCAGTATCCTAGCGGGTACGCAGTATTTT. It is translated as CASSILAGTQYF. The variable domain in full, with the rest retrieved from reference TRBV28 and TRBJ2-3, is DVKVTQSSRYLVKRTGEKVFLECVQDMDHENMFWYRQDPGLGLRLIYFSYDVKMKEKGDIPEGYSVSREKKERFSLILESASTNQTSMYLCASSILAGTQYFGPGTRLTVL.

Only a few counts were recorded for this clonotype. This sequence joins TRBV9 and TRBJ2-7, with a possible D match to TRBD1 (5 bases). Trimming took 0 bases from V and 2 from J, leaving 9 bases between them. The CDR3 contains 14 residues. CDR1 is SGDLS, CDR2 YYNGEE, per germline. The CDR3 nucleotides read TGTGCCAGCAGCGTAGCCGACAGCACCTACGAGCAGTACTTC. Translating it yields CASSVADSTYEQYF.

This clonotype has at least ten counts. The CDR3 nucleotides read TGTGCCAGCAGCCCGAGGGAAACCGGGGAGCTGTTTTTT. This translates into CASSPRETGELFF. V is TRBV7-8 and J is TRBJ2-2; maybe TRBD2 (5 bases). The germline V gene encodes CDR1 SGHVS and CDR2 FQNEAQ. V dropped 5 bases and J dropped 5 bases, with 9 bases sitting between them. The CDR3 sequence is 13 residues long.

V is TRBV6-5 and J is TRBJ2-3; D unresolved. Germline CDR1 is MNHEY and CDR2 is SVGAGI. V shed 1 base and J shed 0 bases, with 5 bases lying between them. The CDR3 consists of 14 residues. The CDR3 loop is CASSYLGSTDTQYF. The CDR3 DNA follows: TGTGCCAGCAGTTACTTGGGGAGCACAGATACGCAGTATTTT.

The rearrangement joins TRBV20-1 to TRBJ2-1; TRBD2 matches at 9 bases. This CDR3 is 15 amino acids long. CDR1 is DFQATT and CDR2 is SNEGSKA in the germline V gene (reference sequence). With 5 bases clipped from V and 4 bases from J, the junction kept 9 bases outside the gene matches. The CDR3, as DNA: TGCAGTGCTTTCGAGCGGGGGGAGGGTTACAATGAGCAGTTCTTC. It encodes CSAFERGEGYNEQFF.

This clonotype was detected a few times. Germline is not matched at one junction end, which may reflect a read error. This chain joins TRBV18 and TRBJ1-1; D is undetermined. Germline CDR1 and CDR2: KGHSH and LQKENI. The CDR3 runs 14 residues. DNA of the CDR3: TGTGCCAGCTCTCCCCCCAGCGGGAACGCTGAAGCTTTCTTT. Protein product: CASSPPSGNAEAFF.

The chain uses TRBV29-1 and TRBJ1-2; the D gene is possibly TRBD1 (5 bases). The V end was cut by 5 bases, the J end by 0 bases, with 10 bases between. This CDR3 region has 13 residues. Germline assignment: CDR1 SQVTM and CDR2 ANQGSEA. CDR3 sequence reads: CSVQTETNYGYTF. The CDR3 DNA reads TGCAGCGTTCAGACAGAAACTAACTATGGCTACACCTTC. The whole variable domain, filled in from reference TRBV29-1 and TRBJ1-2, reads SAVISQKPSRDICQRGTSLTIQCQVDSQVTMMFWYRQQPGQSLTLIATANQGSEATYESGFVIDKFPISRPNLTFSTLTVSNMSPEDSSIYLCSVQTETNYGYTFGSGTRLTVV.

This clonotype was observed many times. The V call is TRBV20-1, the J call TRBJ2-3; D is undetermined. The length of the CDR3 is 13 residues. V was pared by 6 bases and J by 5 bases, with 15 bases between. Germline V gene data show CDR1 as DFQATT and CDR2 as SNEGSKA (reference sequence). The CDR3 is CSAELPAGDTQYF. The CDR3 bases are TGCAGTGCCGAACTACCGGCCGGAGATACGCAGTATTTT.

In its sample, this clonotype was seen many times. The chain has TRBV11-2 and TRBJ2-3; 10 bases line up with TRBD2. The CDR3 spans 15 residues. The ends lost 5 bases at V and 2 bases at J; junction bases unmatched: 4. CDR1 is SGHAT and CDR2 is FQNNGV in the germline V gene. CDR3 nucleotide sequence: TGTGCCAGCAGCCGGGGGACTAGCGACACAGATACGCAGTATTTT. Translation: CASSRGTSDTDTQYF.

This clonotype was detected only a few times. The chain uses TRBV5-5 and TRBJ1-1; D perhaps matches TRBD1 (5 bases). With 8 bases removed from V and 4 bases from J, the gap between germline ends came to 30 bases. The CDR3 is made up of 18 amino acids. CDR1 and CDR2 from the germline V gene are SGHKS and YYEKEE (reference sequence). As DNA, the CDR3 is TGTGCCAGGTGTAGTCCACTGAACCAAGGGTGGGGGATCACTGAAGCTTTCTTT. Residues: CARCSPLNQGWGITEAFF.

In its sample, this clonotype was seen a few times. This chain joins TRBV14 and TRBJ2-3; D not certain. Between the trimmed V and J ends, which lost 4 bases and 0 bases, there was a span of 17 bases. The germline V gene has CDR1 SGHDN and CDR2 FVKESK. The CDR3 has 17 residues. CDR3 region: CASSPPPGRSSTDTQYF. CDR3 coding DNA: TGTGCCAGCAGCCCTCCTCCCGGACGGTCGAGCACAGATACGCAGTATTTT. Based on the CDR3 plus reference TRBV14 and TRBJ2-3, the full variable domain is EAGVTQFPSHSVIEKGQTVTLRCDPISGHDNLYWYRRVMGKEIKFLLHFVKESKQDESGMPNNRFLAERTGGTYSTLKVQPAELEDSGVYFCASSPPPGRSSTDTQYFGPGTRLTVL.

The CDR3 loop reads CASSRGRVGFF. The CDR3 DNA reads as TGTGCCAGCAGCCGGGGACGGGTGGGGTTCTTC. The chain is built from TRBV12-3 or TRBV12-4 and TRBJ2-1; D could derive from TRBD1 or TRBD2 (5 bases each). Trimming took off 6 bases at V and 15 bases at J, with 15 bases between the two ends. The CDR3 has 11 amino acids.

In this sample, this clonotype turned up many times. V gene TRBV3-1 combines with J gene TRBJ1-6; maybe TRBD1 (6 bases). Per the germline V gene, CDR1 is LGHDT and CDR2 is YNNKEL (reference sequence). The CDR3 contains 14 residues. Trimming shortened V by 8 bases and J by 11 bases, and 19 bases separated the two germline ends. In DNA, the CDR3 is TGTGCCAGCGCCACGACAGGTCCCAGGGCACCCCTCCACTTT. The encoded protein is CASATTGPRAPLHF.

This clonotype was seen repeatedly, ten times or more. J is TRBJ1-1 and V is TRBV25-1, with a tentative D call TRBD1 (5 bases). The CDR3 is 11 residues long. CDR1 is MGHDK and CDR2 is SYGVNS in the germline V gene. Trimming removed 11 bases at V and 4 bases at J, with 11 bases between. The CDR3 loop is CAAGGGTEAFF. The CDR3, as DNA: TGTGCCGCCGGGGGTGGCACTGAAGCTTTCTTT.

Ten or more counts support this clonotype. The chain employs TRBV28 and TRBJ2-6; D possibly corresponds to TRBD2 (5 bases). Deletions cut 1 base from V and 0 bases from J, with 10 bases between. CDR3 length: 17 residues. Germline V gives CDR1 MDHEN, CDR2 SYDVKM. The CDR3 sequence: CASSLFIGSSGANVLTF. The CDR3 DNA is TGTGCCAGCAGTTTATTCATAGGGAGCTCTGGGGCCAACGTCCTGACTTTC.

This rearrangement joins TRBV5-4 to TRBJ2-3, with D perhaps assigned TRBD1 or TRBD2 (5 bases each). V was clipped by 4 bases and J by 0 bases, with 12 bases between them. CDR3 size: 15 residues. Germline V gene sequence: CDR1 SGHNT, CDR2 YYREEE (reference sequence). The CDR3 coding sequence is TGTGCCAGCAGCCAGGGACCCTCCAGCACAGATACGCAGTATTTT. Encoded protein: CASSQGPSSTDTQYF.

This clonotype was recorded many times. The chain links TRBV6-5 to TRBJ2-7; D tentatively fits TRBD1 or TRBD2 (5 bases each). Germline CDR1 MNHEY, CDR2 SVGAGI. The CDR3 has 16 residues. Trimming removed 0 bases at V and 5 bases at J, with 17 bases between. The CDR3 DNA is TGTGCCAGCAGTTACTCGGGGACGTGGGGGTTGGACGAGCAGTACTTC. Translation: CASSYSGTWGLDEQYF.

This clonotype was seen repeatedly, ten times or more. V is TRBV4-3 and J is TRBJ1-3; D call uncertain. V lost 0 bases to trimming and J lost 0 bases, with 9 bases between them. The CDR3 covers 16 residues. The germline V gene encodes CDR1 LGHNA and CDR2 YSLEER. Written as DNA, the CDR3 is TGCGCCAGCAGCCAAGAGTTTGCATTCTCTGGAAACACCATATATTTT. Its translation is CASSQEFAFSGNTIYF.